A selection of T cell receptor beta chains follows, all from one sample in a study of T cell responses to AZD1222 COVID-19 vaccine. Sequenced by immunoSEQ multiplex PCR; TCRdb stores in-frame clones only, minus some. Of roughly 90,000 clones detected, about 90% appear once; the ten largest clones hold less than 5.5%. The source was peripheral blood, collected on day 0 of MenACWY control vaccination. The receptors derive from an adult in good health. Both conserved end residues are part of each CDR3. D genes are given only for firm matches. A clone size is listed for some rows: how often the clone was seen (once, few, many), or a class if it is expanded.

TRBV5-4,.,.,TRBJ2-3,TGTGCCAGCAGCTTGGCCCCAGATACGCAGTATTTT,CASSLAPDTQYF
TRBV19,.,.,TRBJ1-5,TGTGCCAGTATGGGACTAGGCGCCAGAGGACAGCCCCAGCATTTT,CASMGLGARGQPQHF
TRBV5-5,TRBD1,few,TRBJ1-3,TGTGCCAGCAGCTTGGATGTACAGGGGAAGGGAAACACCATATATTTT,CASSLDVQGKGNTIYF
TRBV21-1,.,.,TRBJ1-3,TGTGCCAGCAGACTCGCGTCCGCGACAGGGTCCCCTGAGTCAGGTTGCACCATATATTTT,CASRLASATGSPESGCTIYF
TRBV7-3,TRBD1,.,TRBJ2-1,TGTGCCAGCAGCCCCACAGGGGTTGATGAGCAGTTCTTC,CASSPTGVDEQFF
TRBV27,.,.,TRBJ2-1,TGTGCCAGCAGACAAGCTAGCTCCCGGCTCAATGAGCAGTTCTTC,CASRQASSRLNEQFF
TRBV30,.,.,TRBJ2-7,TGTGCCTGGAGGGTGACCGACTACGAGCAGTACTTC,CAWRVTDYEQYF
TRBV28,.,.,TRBJ2-1,TGTGCCAGCAGTCTAGACCTTGCGGGGACCGATGAGCAGTTCTTC,CASSLDLAGTDEQFF
TRBV12-3/TRBV12-4,.,.,TRBJ1-1,TGTGCCAGCAGTTCCCTGGCGGGAGAAGCTTTCTTT,CASSSLAGEAFF
TRBV9,.,.,TRBJ1-6,TGTGCCAGCAGCACCCAGGCGGCGGCACTCAATTCACCCCTCCACTTT,CASSTQAAALNSPLHF
TRBV2,.,.,TRBJ2-2,TGTGCCAGCAGTGAGCTAGCGTGGAAGAACACCGGGGAGCTGTTTTTT,CASSELAWKNTGELFF
TRBV18,.,.,TRBJ1-5,TGTGCCAGCTCACCCCCGGCAGGGGCTAATCAGCCCCAGCATTTT,CASSPPAGANQPQHF
TRBV7-2,.,.,TRBJ2-4,TGTGCCAGCAGCTTAGCTACAGGGAGATCGAGCAACATTCAGTACTTC,CASSLATGRSSNIQYF
TRBV30,.,.,TRBJ1-6,TGTGCCTGGAGTGAAGGGACAATTGGGAATTCACCCCTCCACTTT,CAWSEGTIGNSPLHF
TRBV30,.,.,TRBJ1-2,TGTACCTGCTGGGAGGATGGCTACACCTTC,CTCWEDGYTF
TRBV24-1,TRBD1,.,TRBJ2-3,TGTGCCACCAGTGATTTACGGACAGGACCTACAGATACGCAGTATTTT,CATSDLRTGPTDTQYF
TRBV12-5,.,.,TRBJ1-1,TGTGCTAGTGTCTTAAACACTGAAGCTTTCTTT,CASVLNTEAFF
TRBV27,TRBD1,.,TRBJ1-1,TGTGCCAGCAAAATGACAGGGTTTGGCACTGAAGCTTTCTTT,CASKMTGFGTEAFF
TRBV7-2,.,.,TRBJ1-1,TGTGCCAGCAGCAGAACAGGGAGTGGCGAAGCTTTCTTT,CASSRTGSGEAFF
TRBV6-5,TRBD2,.,TRBJ2-1,TGTGCCAGCAGATCGGGACTAGCGGATAATGAGCAGTTCTTC,CASRSGLADNEQFF
TRBV5-1,.,.,TRBJ1-3,TGCGCCAGCAGCTCGACAGCTGGAAACACCATATATTTT,CASSSTAGNTIYF
TRBV28,.,once,TRBJ1-2,TGTGCCAGCAGTGGAACAGAAGGTGGCTATGGCTACACCTTC,CASSGTEGGYGYTF
TRBV28,TRBD1,.,TRBJ1-6,TGTGCCAGCAGTCCAACAGGGGGCGCCGATAATTCACCCCTCCACTTT,CASSPTGGADNSPLHF
TRBV19,TRBD1,.,TRBJ1-5,TGTGCCAGTAGTAAGGCAGGGGGAGCCTTGGGTAGCAATCAGCCCCAGCATTTT,CASSKAGGALGSNQPQHF
TRBV2,.,.,TRBJ2-5,TGTGCCAGCAGTTTCGGGACTTTCCAAGAGACCCAGTACTTC,CASSFGTFQETQYF
TRBV28,TRBD1,.,TRBJ1-2,TGTGCCAGCAGTTTAAGGGGGCTTAACTATGGCTACACCTTC,CASSLRGLNYGYTF
TRBV7-2,.,.,TRBJ2-7,TGTGCCAGCAGCTTAGGGGGCGCGAACGAGCAGTACTTC,CASSLGGANEQYF
TRBV4-3,TRBD1,.,TRBJ1-2,TGCGCCAGCAGCCAAGATGAAGGGACAGGGCTTTACTATGGCTACACCTTC,CASSQDEGTGLYYGYTF
TRBV5-4,TRBD2,.,TRBJ2-2,TGTGCCAGCAGCTCAGGCGGGGGAAACACCGGGGAGCTGTTTTTT,CASSSGGGNTGELFF
TRBV6-5,TRBD2,.,TRBJ2-7,TGTGCCAGCAGTTCCCAGCTAGCGGGAGGGTTAGGCGAGCAGTACTTC,CASSSQLAGGLGEQYF
TRBV5-6,.,once,TRBJ2-5,TGTGCCAGCAGTCTGGGGTGGGCGAGTGTACAAGAGACCCAGTACTTC,CASSLGWASVQETQYF
TRBV7-9,TRBD1,.,TRBJ2-7,TGTGCCAGCAGCTTCGGGACAGGGCCCTACGAGCAGTACTTC,CASSFGTGPYEQYF
TRBV12-5,.,few,TRBJ1-2,TGTGCTAGTGGCGACCTTCGTGGCTACACCTTC,CASGDLRGYTF
TRBV9,.,.,TRBJ1-3,TGTGCCAGCAGCGCGGGGACTTTTGGAAACACCATATATTTT,CASSAGTFGNTIYF
TRBV5-4,.,.,TRBJ2-7,TGTGCCAGCCGAAAGGACTTCCACTCCTACGAGCAGTACTTC,CASRKDFHSYEQYF
TRBV7-2,.,.,TRBJ1-6,TGTGCCAGCAGCTTGGTTTTCGATTCACCCCTCCACTTT,CASSLVFDSPLHF
TRBV5-1,TRBD2,.,TRBJ2-7,TGCGCCAGCAGCTTGGCCAAAGGGACTACATACGCTAACGAGCAGTACTTC,CASSLAKGTTYANEQYF
TRBV27,.,.,TRBJ2-2,TGTGCCAGCAGTTTACGAGGGGAGCTGTTTTTT,CASSLRGELFF
TRBV19,.,.,TRBJ2-7,TGTGCCAGTAGTATTTCGGCGGGCGATACCTACGAGCAGTACTTC,CASSISAGDTYEQYF
TRBV30,.,.,TRBJ1-5,TGTGCCTGGAGTGTTGGCAGTTCGATGTATAGCAATCAGCCCCAGCATTTT,CAWSVGSSMYSNQPQHF
TRBV5-1,.,once,TRBJ2-1,TGCGCCAGCAGCTTGGGGACTCCCAATGAGCAGTTCTTC,CASSLGTPNEQFF
TRBV7-2,.,.,TRBJ2-2,TGTGCCAGCAGCCCCGAGGGGACCGGGGAGCTGTTTTTT,CASSPEGTGELFF
TRBV4-1,.,.,TRBJ1-1,TGCGCCAGCAGCCAAGACCCTACGTACCTTGAAGCTTTCTTT,CASSQDPTYLEAFF
TRBV6-6,TRBD1,.,TRBJ1-2,TGTGCCAGCAGTTGGACAGGGATTAACTATGGCTACACCTTC,CASSWTGINYGYTF
TRBV29-1,.,.,TRBJ1-1,TGCAGCGTTGAAGGTCCGGGACTGAACACTGAAGCTTTCTTT,CSVEGPGLNTEAFF